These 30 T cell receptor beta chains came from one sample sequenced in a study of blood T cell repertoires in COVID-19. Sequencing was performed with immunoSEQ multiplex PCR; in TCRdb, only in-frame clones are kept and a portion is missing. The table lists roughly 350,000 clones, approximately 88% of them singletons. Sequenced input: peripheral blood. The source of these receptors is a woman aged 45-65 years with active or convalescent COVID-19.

The CDR3 DNA sequence: TGCGCCAGCAGTCAATCGTTGATAGTCACCGGGGAGCTGTTTTTT. Its translation is CASSQSLIVTGELFF. The rearrangement uses TRBV23-1 and TRBJ2-2; D not certain. TRBV23-1 is identified as an open reading frame with a role that is uncertain. V gave up 0 bases and J gave up 4 bases, with 9 bases separating them. This CDR3 region has 15 residues.

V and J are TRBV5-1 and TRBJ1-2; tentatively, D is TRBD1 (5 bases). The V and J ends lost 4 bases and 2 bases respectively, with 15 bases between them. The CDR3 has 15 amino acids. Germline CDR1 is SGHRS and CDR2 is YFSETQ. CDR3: CASSAPDRVNYGYTF. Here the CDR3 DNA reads TGCGCCAGCAGCGCCCCCGACAGAGTAAACTATGGCTACACCTTC.

The CDR3 here is CASSLVADNDYEQYF. CDR3 sequence (DNA): TGTGCCAGCAGCTTAGTGGCGGATAACGACTACGAGCAGTACTTC. The chain employs TRBV7-2 and TRBJ2-7; D call uncertain. CDR1 and CDR2 (germline): SGHTA, FQGNSA. The CDR3 loop spans 15 amino acids. V shed 1 base and J shed 3 bases, with 13 bases lying between them.

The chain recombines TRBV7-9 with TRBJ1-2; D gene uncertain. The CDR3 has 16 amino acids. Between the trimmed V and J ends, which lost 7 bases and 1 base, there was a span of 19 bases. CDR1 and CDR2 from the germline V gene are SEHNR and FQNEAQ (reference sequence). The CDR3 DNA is TGTGCCAGCACTATGGATTACAGCATATATAACTATGGCTACACCTTC. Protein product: CASTMDYSIYNYGYTF.

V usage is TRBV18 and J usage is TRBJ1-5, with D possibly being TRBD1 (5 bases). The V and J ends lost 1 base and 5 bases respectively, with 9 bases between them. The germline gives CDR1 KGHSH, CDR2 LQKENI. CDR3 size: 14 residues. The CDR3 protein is CASSPLGGDQPQHF. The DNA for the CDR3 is TGTGCCAGCTCACCACTGGGAGGGGATCAGCCCCAGCATTTT.

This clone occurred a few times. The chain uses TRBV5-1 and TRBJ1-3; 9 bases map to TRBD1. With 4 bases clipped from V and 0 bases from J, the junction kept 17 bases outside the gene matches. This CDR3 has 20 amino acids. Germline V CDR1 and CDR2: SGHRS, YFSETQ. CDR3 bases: TGCGCCAGCAGCCCCGGGACAGGGCACATTGTCCCCGACTCTGGAAACACCATATATTTT. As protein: CASSPGTGHIVPDSGNTIYF.

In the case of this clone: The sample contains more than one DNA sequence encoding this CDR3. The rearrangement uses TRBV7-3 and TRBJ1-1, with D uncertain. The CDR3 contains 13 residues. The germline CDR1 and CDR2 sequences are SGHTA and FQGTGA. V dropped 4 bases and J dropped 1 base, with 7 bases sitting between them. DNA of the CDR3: TGTGCCAGCAGCTCCGGGAGGAACACTGAAGCTTTCTTT. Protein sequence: CASSSGRNTEAFF.

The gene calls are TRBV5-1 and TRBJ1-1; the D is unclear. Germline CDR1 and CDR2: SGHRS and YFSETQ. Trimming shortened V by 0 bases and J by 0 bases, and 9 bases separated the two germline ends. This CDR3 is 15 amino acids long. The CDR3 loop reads CASSLVGSLNTEAFF. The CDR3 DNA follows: TGCGCCAGCAGCTTGGTGGGCAGCCTGAACACTGAAGCTTTCTTT.

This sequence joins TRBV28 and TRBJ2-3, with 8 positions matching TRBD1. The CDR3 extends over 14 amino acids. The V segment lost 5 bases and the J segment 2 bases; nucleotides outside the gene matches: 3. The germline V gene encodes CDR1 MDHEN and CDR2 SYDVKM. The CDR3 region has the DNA TGTGCCAGCAGTACGACAGGGGACACAGATACGCAGTATTTT. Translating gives CASSTTGDTDTQYF. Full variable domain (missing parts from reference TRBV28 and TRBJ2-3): DVKVTQSSRYLVKRTGEKVFLECVQDMDHENMFWYRQDPGLGLRLIYFSYDVKMKEKGDIPEGYSVSREKKERFSLILESASTNQTSMYLCASSTTGDTDTQYFGPGTRLTVL.

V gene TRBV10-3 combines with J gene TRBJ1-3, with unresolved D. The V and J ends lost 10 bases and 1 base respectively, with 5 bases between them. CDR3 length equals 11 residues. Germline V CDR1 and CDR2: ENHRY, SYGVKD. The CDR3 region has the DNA TGTGCCACTAATTCTGGAAACACCATATATTTT. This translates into CATNSGNTIYF.

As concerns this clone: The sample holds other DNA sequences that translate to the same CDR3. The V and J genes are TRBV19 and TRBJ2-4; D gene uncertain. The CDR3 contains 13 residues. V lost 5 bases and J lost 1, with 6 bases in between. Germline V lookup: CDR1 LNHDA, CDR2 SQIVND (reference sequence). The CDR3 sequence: CASSSLAKNIQYF. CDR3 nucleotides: TGTGCCAGTAGTTCTCTGGCCAAAAACATTCAGTACTTC.

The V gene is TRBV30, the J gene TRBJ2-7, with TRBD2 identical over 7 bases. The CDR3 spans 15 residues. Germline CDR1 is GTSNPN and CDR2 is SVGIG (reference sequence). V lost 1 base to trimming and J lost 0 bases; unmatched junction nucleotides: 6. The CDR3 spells CAWSGGGPFSYEQYF. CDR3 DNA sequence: TGTGCCTGGAGTGGGGGAGGGCCGTTCTCCTACGAGCAGTACTTC.

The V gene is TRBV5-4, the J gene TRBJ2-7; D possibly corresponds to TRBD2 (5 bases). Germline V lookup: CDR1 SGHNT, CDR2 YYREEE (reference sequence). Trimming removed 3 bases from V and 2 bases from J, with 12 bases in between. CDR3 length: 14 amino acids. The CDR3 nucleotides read TGTGCCAGCAGCTATGCGGGTGAACCCTACGAGCAGTACTTC. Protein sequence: CASSYAGEPYEQYF. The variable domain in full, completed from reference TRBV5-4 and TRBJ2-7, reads ETGVTQSPTHLIKTRGQQVTLRCSSQSGHNTVSWYQQALGQGPQFIFQYYREEENGRGNFPPRFSGLQFPNYSSELNVNALELDDSALYLCASSYAGEPYEQYFGPGTRLTVT.

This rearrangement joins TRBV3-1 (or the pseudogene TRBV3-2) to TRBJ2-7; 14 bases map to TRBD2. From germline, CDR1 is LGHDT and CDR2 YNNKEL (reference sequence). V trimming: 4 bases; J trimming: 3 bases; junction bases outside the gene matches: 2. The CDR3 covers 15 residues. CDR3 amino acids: CASSRGLAGVYEQYF. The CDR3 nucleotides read TGTGCCAGCAGCCGGGGACTAGCGGGAGTCTACGAGCAGTACTTC.

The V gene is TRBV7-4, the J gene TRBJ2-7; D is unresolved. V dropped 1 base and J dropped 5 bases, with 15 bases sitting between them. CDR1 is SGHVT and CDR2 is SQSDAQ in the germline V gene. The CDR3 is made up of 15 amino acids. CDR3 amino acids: CASSLVHPGPHEQYF. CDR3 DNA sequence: TGTGCCAGCAGCTTAGTCCACCCAGGTCCCCACGAGCAGTACTTC.

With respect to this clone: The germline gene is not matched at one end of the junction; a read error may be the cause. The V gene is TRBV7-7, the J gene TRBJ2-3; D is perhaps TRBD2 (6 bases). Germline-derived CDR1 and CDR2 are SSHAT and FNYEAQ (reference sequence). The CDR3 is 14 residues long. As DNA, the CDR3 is TGTGCTAGCAGCTCGGGACTTAGCACAGATACGCAGTATTTT. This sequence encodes CASSSGLSTDTQYF.

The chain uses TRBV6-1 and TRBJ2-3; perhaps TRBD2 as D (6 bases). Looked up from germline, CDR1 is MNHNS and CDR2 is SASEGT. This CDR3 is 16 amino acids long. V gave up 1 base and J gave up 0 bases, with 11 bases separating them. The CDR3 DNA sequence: TGTGCCAGCAGTGAAGTTTTTCGGGGGAGCACAGATACGCAGTATTTT. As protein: CASSEVFRGSTDTQYF.

CDR3 residues: CASSIRGSDTEAFF. CDR3 sequence (DNA): TGTGCCAGTAGTATCCGGGGGTCCGACACTGAAGCTTTCTTT. This sequence joins TRBV19 and TRBJ1-1; possible D gene TRBD1, 5 bases. CDR1 and CDR2 from the germline V gene are LNHDA and SQIVND (reference sequence). Trimming shortened V by 3 bases and J by 3 bases, and 11 bases separated the two germline ends. The CDR3 contains 14 residues. Supplemented by reference TRBV19 and TRBJ1-1, the full variable domain reads DGGITQSPKYLFRKEGQNVTLSCEQNLNHDAMYWYRQDPGQGLRLIYYSQIVNDFQKGDIAEGYSVSREKKESFPLTVTSAQKNPTAFYLCASSIRGSDTEAFFGQGTRLTVV.

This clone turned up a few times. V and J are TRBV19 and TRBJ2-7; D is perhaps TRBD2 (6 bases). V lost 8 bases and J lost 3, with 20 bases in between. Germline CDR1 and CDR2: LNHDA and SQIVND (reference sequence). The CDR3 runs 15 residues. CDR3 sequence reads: CASSGTLGLHYEQYF. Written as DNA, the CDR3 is TGTGCCAGTTCGGGAACCCTGGGACTTCACTACGAGCAGTACTTC.

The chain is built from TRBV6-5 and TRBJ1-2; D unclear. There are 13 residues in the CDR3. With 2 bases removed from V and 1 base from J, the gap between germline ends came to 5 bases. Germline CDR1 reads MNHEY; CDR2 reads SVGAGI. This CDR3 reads CASSYTVNYGYTF. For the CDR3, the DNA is TGTGCCAGCAGTTACACTGTTAACTATGGCTACACCTTC.

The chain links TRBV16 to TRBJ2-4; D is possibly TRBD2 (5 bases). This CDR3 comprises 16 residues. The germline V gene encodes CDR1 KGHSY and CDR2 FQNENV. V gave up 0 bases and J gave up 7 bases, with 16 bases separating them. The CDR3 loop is CASSQSLTLAGNIQYF. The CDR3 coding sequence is TGTGCCAGCAGCCAATCTCTGACCCTAGCCGGGAACATTCAGTACTTC.

CDR3 coding DNA: TGTGCCAGCAGTTTAGGACAGAAATACGAGCAGTACTTC. Its protein is CASSLGQKYEQYF. This chain joins TRBV12-3 or TRBV12-4 and TRBJ2-7, with D perhaps TRBD1 (5 bases). CDR3 length: 13 amino acids. V was trimmed by 1 base and J by 4 bases, leaving 8 bases between them.

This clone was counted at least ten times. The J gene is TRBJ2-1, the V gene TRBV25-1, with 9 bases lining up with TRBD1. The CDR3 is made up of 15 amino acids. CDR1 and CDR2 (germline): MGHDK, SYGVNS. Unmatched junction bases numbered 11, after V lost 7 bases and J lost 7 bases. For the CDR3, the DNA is TGTGCCAGCATTAAACACACAGGGGGCGCAAATGAGCAGTTCTTC. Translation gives CASIKHTGGANEQFF. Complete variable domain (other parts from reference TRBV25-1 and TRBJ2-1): EADIYQTPRYLVIGTGKKITLECSQTMGHDKMYWYQQDPGMELHLIHYSYGVNSTEKGDLSSESTVSRIRTEHFPLTLESARPSHTSQYLCASIKHTGGANEQFFGPGTRLTVL.

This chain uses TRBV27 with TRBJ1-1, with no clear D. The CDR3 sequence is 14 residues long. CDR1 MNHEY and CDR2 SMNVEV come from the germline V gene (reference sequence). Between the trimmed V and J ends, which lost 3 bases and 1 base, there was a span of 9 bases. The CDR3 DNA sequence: TGTGCCAGCAGTTTTCAGATTGGGAACACTGAAGCTTTCTTT. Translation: CASSFQIGNTEAFF.

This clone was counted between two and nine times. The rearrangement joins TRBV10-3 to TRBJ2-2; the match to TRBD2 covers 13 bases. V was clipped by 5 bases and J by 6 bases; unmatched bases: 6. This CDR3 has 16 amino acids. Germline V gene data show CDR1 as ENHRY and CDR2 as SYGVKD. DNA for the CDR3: TGTGCCATCAGTATTACTAGCGGGAGGGCTTCCGGGGAGCTGTTTTTT. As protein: CAISITSGRASGELFF.

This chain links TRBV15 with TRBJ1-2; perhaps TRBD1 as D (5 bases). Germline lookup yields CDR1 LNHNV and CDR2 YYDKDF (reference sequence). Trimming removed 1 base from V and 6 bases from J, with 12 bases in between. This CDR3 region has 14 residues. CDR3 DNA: TGTGCCACCAGCAGAGGGGCCACGGGGGATGGCTACACCTTC. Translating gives CATSRGATGDGYTF.

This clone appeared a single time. This CDR3 reads CASSEAGGYTGELFF. CDR3 coding DNA: TGTGCCAGCAGCGAGGCGGGAGGGTACACCGGGGAGCTGTTTTTT. The rearrangement joins TRBV9 to TRBJ2-2; 9 nucleotides match TRBD2. Germline V gives CDR1 SGDLS, CDR2 YYNGEE. This CDR3 has 15 residues. V trimming: 3 bases; J trimming: 3 bases; junction bases outside the gene matches: 3.

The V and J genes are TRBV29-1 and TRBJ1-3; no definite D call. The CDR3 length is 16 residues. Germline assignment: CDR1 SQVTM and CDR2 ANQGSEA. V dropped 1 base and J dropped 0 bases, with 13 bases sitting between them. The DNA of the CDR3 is TGCAGCGTTGAAGGTCTAGGTTCTCTCTCTGGAAACACCATATATTTT. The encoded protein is CSVEGLGSLSGNTIYF. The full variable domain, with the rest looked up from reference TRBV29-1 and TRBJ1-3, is SAVISQKPSRDICQRGTSLTIQCQVDSQVTMMFWYRQQPGQSLTLIATANQGSEATYESGFVIDKFPISRPNLTFSTLTVSNMSPEDSSIYLCSVEGLGSLSGNTIYFGEGSWLTVV.

The CDR3 is CASSPRAPPRTSYNNEKLFF. In nucleotides, the CDR3 is TGCGCCAGCAGCCCGCGGGCACCCCCTAGGACGAGCTACAATAATGAAAAACTGTTTTTT. The chain is built from TRBV4-1 and TRBJ1-4, with D unclear. CDR3 length: 20 amino acids. Germline CDR1 is MGHRA and CDR2 is YSYEKL. The ends were cut back, 4 bases at V and 4 bases at J, with 28 bases in the middle.

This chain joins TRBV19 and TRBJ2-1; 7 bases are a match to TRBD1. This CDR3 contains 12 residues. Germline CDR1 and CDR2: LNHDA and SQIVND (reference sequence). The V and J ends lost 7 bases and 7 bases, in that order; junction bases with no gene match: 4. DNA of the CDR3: TGTGCCAGTAACGACAGGGTGAATGAGCAGTTCTTC. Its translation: CASNDRVNEQFF.